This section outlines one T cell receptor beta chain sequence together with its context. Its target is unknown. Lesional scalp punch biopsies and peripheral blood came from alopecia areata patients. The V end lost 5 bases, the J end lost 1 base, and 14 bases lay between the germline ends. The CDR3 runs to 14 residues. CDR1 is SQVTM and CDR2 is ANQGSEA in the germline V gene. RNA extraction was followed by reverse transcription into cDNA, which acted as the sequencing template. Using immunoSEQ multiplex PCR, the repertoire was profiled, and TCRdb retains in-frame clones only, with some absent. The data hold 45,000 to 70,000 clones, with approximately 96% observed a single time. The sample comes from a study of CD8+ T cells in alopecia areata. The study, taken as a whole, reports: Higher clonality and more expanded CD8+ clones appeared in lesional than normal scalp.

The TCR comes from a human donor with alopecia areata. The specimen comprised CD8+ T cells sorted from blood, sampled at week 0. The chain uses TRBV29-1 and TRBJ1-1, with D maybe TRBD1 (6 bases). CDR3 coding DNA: TGCAGCGTTATGCTGGACAGTTCGAACACTGAAGCTTTCTTT. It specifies CSVMLDSSNTEAFF.